This TCR beta chain was sequenced for a study of blood T cell repertoires in COVID-19. The overall study: The study drew acute and convalescent COVID-19 samples from the United States, Italy and Spain. T cells, B-cell-depleted T cells, or PBMCs provided the cDNA or gDNA that served as material.

This CDR3 has 13 residues. Germline CDR1 reads GTSNPN; CDR2 reads SVGIG (reference sequence). V shed 2 bases and J shed 1 base, with 8 bases lying between them. Original analysis: Estimates of nucleated cell counts were drawn from the amplification of reference gene primers. Clones were sequenced by immunoSEQ multiplex PCR, and TCRdb holds only the in-frame ones, with some missing. That table furnishes V, J and clone size, whereas the DNA furnished D and trimming. The sample lists under 50,000 clones, about 88% occurring once. This receptor was obtained from a man aged 70 or older with active COVID-19. The specimen was peripheral blood. V gene TRBV30 combines with J gene TRBJ1-1; D remains ambiguous. The CDR3 here is CAWSLSSNTEAFF. The CDR3 nucleotides read TGTGCCTGGAGTTTGTCATCGAACACTGAAGCTTTCTTT.